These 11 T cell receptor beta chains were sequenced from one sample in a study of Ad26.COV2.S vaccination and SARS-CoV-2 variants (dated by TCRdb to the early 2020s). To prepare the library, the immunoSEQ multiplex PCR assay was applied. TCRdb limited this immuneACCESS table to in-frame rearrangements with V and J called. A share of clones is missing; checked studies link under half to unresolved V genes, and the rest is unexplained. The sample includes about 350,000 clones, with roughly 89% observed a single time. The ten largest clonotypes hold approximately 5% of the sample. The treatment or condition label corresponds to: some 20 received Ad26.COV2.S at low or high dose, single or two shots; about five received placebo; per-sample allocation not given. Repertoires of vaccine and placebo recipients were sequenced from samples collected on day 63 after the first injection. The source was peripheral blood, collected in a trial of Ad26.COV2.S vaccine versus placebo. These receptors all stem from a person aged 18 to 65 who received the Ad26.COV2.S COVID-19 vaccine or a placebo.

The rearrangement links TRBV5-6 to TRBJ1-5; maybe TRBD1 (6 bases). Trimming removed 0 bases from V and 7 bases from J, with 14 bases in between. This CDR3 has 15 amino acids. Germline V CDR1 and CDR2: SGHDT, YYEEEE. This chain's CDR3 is CASSLGGGGYQPQHF. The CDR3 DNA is TGTGCCAGCAGCTTGGGAGGGGGAGGCTACCAGCCCCAGCATTTT. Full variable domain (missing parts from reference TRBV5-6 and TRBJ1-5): DAGVTQSPTHLIKTRGQQVTLRCSPKSGHDTVSWYQQALGQGPQFIFQYYEEEERQRGNFPDRFSGHQFPNYSSELNVNALLLGDSALYLCASSLGGGGYQPQHFGDGTRLSIL.

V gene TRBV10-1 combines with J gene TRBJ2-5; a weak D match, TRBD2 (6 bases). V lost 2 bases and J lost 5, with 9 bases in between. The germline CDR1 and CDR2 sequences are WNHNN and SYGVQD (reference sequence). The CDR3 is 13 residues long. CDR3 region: CASSETSSETQYF. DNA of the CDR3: TGCGCCAGCAGTGAGACTAGCTCTGAGACCCAGTACTTC.

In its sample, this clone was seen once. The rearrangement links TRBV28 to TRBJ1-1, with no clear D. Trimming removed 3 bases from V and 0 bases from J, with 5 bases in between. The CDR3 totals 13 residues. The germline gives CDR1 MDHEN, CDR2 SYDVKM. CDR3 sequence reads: CASSFQVNTEAFF. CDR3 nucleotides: TGTGCCAGCAGTTTTCAAGTGAACACTGAAGCTTTCTTT.

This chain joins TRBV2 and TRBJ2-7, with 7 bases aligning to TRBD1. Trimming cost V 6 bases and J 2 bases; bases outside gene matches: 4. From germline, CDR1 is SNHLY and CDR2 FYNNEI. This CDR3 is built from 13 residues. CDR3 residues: CASRGQTPYEQYF. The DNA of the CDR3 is TGTGCCAGCAGGGGACAGACGCCCTACGAGCAGTACTTC. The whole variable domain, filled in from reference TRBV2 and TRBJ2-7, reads EPEVTQTPSHQVTQMGQEVILRCVPISNHLYFYWYRQILGQKVEFLVSFYNNEISEKSEIFDDQFSVERPDGSNFTLKIRSTKLEDSAMYFCASRGQTPYEQYFGPGTRLTVT.

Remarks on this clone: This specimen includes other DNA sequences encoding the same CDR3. CDR3 sequence reads: CSGGQADGYTF. The CDR3 DNA is TGCAGCGGAGGACAGGCGGATGGCTACACCTTC. This sequence joins TRBV29-1 and TRBJ1-2; TRBD1 matches at 7 bases. The germline V gene encodes CDR1 SQVTM and CDR2 ANQGSEA. The CDR3 spans 11 residues. Losses at the gene ends were 7 bases for V and 6 bases for J; bases not matched to a gene: 5.

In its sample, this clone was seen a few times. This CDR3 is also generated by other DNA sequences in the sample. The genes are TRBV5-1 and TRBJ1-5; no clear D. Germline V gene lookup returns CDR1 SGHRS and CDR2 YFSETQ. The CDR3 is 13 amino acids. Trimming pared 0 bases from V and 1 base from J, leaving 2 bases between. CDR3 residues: CASSLDSNQPQHF. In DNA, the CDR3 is TGCGCCAGCAGCTTGGACAGCAATCAGCCCCAGCATTTT. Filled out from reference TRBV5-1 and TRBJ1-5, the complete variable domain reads KAGVTQTPRYLIKTRGQQVTLSCSPISGHRSVSWYQQTPGQGLQFLFEYFSETQRNKGNFPGRFSGRQFSNSRSEMNVSTLELGDSALYLCASSLDSNQPQHFGDGTRLSIL.

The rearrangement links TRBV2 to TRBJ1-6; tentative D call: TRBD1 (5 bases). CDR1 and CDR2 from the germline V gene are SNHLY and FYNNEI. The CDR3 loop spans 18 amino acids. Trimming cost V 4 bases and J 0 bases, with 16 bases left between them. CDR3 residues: CASSARTSWSSYNSPLHF. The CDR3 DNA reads TGTGCCAGCAGTGCACGGACATCGTGGAGCTCCTATAATTCACCCCTCCACTTT.

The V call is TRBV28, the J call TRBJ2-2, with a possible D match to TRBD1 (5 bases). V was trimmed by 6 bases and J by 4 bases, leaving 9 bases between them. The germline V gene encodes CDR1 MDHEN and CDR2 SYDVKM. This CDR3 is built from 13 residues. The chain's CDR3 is CASSSQGTGELFF. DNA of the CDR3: TGTGCCAGCAGCTCGCAGGGCACCGGGGAGCTGTTTTTT.

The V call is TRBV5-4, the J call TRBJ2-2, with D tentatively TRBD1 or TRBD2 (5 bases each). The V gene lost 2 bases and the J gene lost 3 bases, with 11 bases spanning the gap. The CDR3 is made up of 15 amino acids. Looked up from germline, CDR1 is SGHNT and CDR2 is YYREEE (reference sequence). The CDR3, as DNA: TGTGCCAGCAGCTTCGGGGCTGGGTACACCGGGGAGCTGTTTTTT. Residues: CASSFGAGYTGELFF.

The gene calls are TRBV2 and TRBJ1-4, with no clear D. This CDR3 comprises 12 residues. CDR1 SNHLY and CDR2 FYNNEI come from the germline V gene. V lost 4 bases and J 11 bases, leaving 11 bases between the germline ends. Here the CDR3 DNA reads TGTGCCAGCAGTGTCCAAAACACGAAACTGTTTTTT. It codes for CASSVQNTKLFF.

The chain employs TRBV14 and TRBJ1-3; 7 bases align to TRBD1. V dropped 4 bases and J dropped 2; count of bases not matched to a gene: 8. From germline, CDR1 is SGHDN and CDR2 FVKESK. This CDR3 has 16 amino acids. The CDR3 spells CASSRRQGLTGNTIYF. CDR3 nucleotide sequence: TGTGCCAGCAGCCGTCGACAGGGATTAACTGGAAACACCATATATTTT.